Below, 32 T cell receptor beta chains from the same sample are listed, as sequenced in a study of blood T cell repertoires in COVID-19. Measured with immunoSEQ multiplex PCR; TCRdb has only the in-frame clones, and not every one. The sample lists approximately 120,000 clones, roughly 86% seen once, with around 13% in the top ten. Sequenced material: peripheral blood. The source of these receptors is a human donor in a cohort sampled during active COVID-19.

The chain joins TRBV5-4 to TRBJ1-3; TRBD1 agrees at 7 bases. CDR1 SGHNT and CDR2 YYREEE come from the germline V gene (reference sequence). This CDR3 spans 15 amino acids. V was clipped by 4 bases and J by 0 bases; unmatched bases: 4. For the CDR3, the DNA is TGTGCCAGCAGCCTGACAGGGAACTCTGGAAACACCATATATTTT. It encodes CASSLTGNSGNTIYF.

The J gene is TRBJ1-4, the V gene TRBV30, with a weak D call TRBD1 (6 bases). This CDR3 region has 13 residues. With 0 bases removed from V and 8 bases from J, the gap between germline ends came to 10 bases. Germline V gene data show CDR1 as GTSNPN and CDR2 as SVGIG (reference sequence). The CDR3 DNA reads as TGTGCCTGGAGTGTGGGGGCTGGAGAAAAACTGTTTTTT. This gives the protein CAWSVGAGEKLFF.

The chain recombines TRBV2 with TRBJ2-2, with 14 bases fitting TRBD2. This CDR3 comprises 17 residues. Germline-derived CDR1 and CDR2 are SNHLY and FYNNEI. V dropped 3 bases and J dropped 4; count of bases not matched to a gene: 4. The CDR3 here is CASSDRTSGGITGELFF. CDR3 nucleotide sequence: TGTGCCAGCAGTGATCGGACTAGCGGGGGGATCACCGGGGAGCTGTTTTTT.

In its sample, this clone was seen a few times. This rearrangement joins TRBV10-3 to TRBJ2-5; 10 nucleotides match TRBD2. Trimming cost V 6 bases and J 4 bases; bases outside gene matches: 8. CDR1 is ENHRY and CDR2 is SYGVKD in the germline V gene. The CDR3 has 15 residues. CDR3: CAIRDSGGRGETQYF. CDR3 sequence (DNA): TGTGCCATCAGAGATAGCGGGGGGCGGGGAGAGACCCAGTACTTC.

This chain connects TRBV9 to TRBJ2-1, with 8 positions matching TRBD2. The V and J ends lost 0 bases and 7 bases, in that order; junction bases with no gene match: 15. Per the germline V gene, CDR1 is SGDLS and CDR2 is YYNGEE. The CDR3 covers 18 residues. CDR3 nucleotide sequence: TGTGCCAGCAGCGTAGCTACGAGGGGTAGCGGGGAAGATAATGAGCAGTTCTTC. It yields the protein CASSVATRGSGEDNEQFF.

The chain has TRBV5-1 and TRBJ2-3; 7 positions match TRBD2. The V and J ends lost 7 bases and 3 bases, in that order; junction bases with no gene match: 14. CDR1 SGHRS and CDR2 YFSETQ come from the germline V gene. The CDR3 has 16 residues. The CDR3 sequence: CASLPMGRGETDTQYF. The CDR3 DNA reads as TGCGCCAGCCTACCCATGGGTCGGGGGGAGACAGATACGCAGTATTTT.

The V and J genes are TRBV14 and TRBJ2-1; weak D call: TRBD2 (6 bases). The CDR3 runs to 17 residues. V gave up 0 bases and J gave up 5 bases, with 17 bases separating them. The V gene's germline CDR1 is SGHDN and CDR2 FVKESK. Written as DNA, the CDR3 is TGTGCCAGCAGCCAAGACGATGGAGGGGCGACCCACAATGAGCAGTTCTTC. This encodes CASSQDDGGATHNEQFF.

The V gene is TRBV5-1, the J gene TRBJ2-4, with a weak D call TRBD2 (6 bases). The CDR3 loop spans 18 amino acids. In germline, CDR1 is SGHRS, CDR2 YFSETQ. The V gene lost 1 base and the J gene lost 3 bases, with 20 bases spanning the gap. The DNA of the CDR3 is TGCGCCAGCAGCTTGCGGGGGTCGACCCCAGGACGCAAAAACATTCAGTACTTC. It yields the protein CASSLRGSTPGRKNIQYF.

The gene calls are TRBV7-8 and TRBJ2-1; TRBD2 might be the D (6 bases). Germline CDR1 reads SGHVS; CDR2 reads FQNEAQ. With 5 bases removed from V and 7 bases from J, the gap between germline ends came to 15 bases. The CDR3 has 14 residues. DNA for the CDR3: TGTGCCAGCAGCACGCCGGAGGGGCAGAATGAGCAGTTCTTC. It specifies CASSTPEGQNEQFF. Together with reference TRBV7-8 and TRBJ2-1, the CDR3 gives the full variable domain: GAGVSQSPRYKVAKRGQDVALRCDPISGHVSLFWYQQALGQGPEFLTYFQNEAQLDKSGLPSDRFFAERPEGSVSTLKIQRTQQEDSAVYLCASSTPEGQNEQFFGPGTRLTVL.

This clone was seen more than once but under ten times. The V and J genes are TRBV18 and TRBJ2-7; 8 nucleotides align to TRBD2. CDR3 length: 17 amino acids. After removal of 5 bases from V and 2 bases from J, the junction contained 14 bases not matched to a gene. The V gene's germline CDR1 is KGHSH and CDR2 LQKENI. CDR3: CASSTQTGRGDTYEQYF. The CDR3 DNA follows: TGTGCCAGCTCAACCCAGACGGGGCGGGGGGATACCTACGAGCAGTACTTC. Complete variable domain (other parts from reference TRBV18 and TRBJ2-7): NAGVMQNPRHLVRRRGQEARLRCSPMKGHSHVYWYRQLPEEGLKFMVYLQKENIIDESGMPKERFSAEFPKEGPSILRIQQVVRGDSAAYFCASSTQTGRGDTYEQYFGPGTRLTVT.

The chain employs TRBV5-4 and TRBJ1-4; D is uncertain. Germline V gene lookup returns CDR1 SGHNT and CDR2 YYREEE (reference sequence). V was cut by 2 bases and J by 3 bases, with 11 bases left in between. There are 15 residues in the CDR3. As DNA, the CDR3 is TGTGCCAGCAGCTTTGAGCGGGCGGCTAATGAAAAACTGTTTTTT. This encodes CASSFERAANEKLFF.

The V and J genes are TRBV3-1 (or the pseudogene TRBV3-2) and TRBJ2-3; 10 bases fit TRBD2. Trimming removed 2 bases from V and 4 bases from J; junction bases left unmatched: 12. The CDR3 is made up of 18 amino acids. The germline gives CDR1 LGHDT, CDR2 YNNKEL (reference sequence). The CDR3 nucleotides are TGTGCCAGCAGCCAAAGGCAGACGAGCGGGGGGGCCCCAGATACGCAGTATTTT. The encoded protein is CASSQRQTSGGAPDTQYF.

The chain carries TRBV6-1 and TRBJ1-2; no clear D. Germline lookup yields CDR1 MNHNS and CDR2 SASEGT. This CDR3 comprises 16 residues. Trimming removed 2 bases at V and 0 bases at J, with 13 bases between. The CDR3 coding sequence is TGTGCCAGCAGTGAACTGAGGAGGACTACTAACTATGGCTACACCTTC. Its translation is CASSELRRTTNYGYTF.

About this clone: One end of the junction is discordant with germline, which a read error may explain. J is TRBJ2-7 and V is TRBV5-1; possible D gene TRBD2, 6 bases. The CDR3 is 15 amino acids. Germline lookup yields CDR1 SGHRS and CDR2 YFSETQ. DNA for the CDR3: TGCGCCAGCTGCTTGGGCCTGGGTGGGGGGAACGAGCAGTACTTC. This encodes CASCLGLGGGNEQYF.

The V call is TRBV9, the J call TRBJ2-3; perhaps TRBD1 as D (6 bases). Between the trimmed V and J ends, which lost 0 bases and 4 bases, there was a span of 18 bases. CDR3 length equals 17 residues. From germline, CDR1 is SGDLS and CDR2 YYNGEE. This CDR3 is CASSVATQGRGSDTQYF. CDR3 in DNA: TGTGCCAGCAGCGTAGCTACACAGGGTAGGGGATCAGATACGCAGTATTTT.

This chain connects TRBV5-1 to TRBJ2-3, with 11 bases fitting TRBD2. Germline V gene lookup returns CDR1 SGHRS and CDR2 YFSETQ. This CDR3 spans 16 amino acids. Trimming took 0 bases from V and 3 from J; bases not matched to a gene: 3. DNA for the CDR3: TGCGCCAGCAGCTTGGGACTAGCGGGGAAAACAGATACGCAGTATTTT. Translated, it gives CASSLGLAGKTDTQYF.

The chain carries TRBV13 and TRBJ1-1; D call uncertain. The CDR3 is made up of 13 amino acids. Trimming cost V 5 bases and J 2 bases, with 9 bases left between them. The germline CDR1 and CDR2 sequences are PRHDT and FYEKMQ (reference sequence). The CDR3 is CASSDRLNTEAFF. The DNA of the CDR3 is TGTGCCAGCAGCGACCGACTAAACACTGAAGCTTTCTTT.

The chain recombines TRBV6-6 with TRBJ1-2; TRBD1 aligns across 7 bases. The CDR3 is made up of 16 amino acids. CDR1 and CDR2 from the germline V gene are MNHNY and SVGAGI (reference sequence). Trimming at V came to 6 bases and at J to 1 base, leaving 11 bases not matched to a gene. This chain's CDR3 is CASRRDSGGINYGYTF. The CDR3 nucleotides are TGTGCCAGCAGACGGGACAGCGGAGGGATTAACTATGGCTACACCTTC.

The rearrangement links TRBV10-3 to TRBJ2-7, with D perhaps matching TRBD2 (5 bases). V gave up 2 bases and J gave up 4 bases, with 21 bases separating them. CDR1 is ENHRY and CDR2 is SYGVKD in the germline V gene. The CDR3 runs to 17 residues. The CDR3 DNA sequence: TGTGCCATCAGTGAGCCCCGGGTGCCGGGAAAGGGTTACGAGCAGTACTTC. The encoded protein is CAISEPRVPGKGYEQYF.

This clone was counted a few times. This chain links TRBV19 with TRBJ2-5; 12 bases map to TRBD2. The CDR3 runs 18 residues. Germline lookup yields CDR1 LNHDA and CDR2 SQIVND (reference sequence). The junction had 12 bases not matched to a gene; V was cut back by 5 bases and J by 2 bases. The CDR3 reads CASSPRHRLAGGQETQYF. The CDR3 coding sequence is TGTGCCAGTAGTCCCCGCCACCGGCTAGCGGGGGGGCAAGAGACCCAGTACTTC.

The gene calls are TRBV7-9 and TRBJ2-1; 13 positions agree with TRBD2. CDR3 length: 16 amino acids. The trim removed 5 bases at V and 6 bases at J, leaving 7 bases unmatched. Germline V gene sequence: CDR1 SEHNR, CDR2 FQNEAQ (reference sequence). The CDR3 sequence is CASSLTSGGASNEQFF. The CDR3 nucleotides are TGTGCCAGCAGCCTTACTAGCGGGGGGGCCAGCAATGAGCAGTTCTTC. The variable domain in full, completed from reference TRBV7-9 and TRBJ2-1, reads DTGVSQNPRHKITKRGQNVTFRCDPISEHNRLYWYRQTLGQGPEFLTYFQNEAQLEKSRLLSDRFSAERPKGSFSTLEIQRTEQGDSAMYLCASSLTSGGASNEQFFGPGTRLTVL.

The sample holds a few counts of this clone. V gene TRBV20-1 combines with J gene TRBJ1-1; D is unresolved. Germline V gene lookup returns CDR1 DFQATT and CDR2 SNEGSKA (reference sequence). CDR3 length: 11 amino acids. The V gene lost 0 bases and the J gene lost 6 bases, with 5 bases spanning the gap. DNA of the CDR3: TGCAGTGCTAGAGATGAGTCTGAAGCTTTCTTT. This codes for CSARDESEAFF.

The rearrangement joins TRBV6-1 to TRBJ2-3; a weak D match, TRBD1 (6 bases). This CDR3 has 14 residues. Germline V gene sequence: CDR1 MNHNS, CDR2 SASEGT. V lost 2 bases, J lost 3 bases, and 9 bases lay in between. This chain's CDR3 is CASSEYGQTDTQYF. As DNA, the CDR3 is TGTGCCAGCAGTGAATATGGACAGACAGATACGCAGTATTTT.

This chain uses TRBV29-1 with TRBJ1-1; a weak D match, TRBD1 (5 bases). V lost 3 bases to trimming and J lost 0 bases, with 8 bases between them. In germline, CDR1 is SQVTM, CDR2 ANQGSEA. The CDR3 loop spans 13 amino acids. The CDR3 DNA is TGCAGCGTTGAGGAGGGGATGAACACTGAAGCTTTCTTT. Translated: CSVEEGMNTEAFF.

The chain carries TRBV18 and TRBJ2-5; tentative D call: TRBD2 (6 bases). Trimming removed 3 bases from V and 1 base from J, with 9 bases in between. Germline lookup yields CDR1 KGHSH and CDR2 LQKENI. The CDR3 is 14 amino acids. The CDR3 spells CASSPGEAQETQYF. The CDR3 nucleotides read TGTGCCAGCTCACCTGGGGAGGCCCAAGAGACCCAGTACTTC.

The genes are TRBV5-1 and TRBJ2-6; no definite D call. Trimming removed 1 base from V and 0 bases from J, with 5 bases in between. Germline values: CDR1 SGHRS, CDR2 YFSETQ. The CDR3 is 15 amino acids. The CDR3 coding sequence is TGCGCCAGCAGCTTGTCGGGCTCTGGGGCCAACGTCCTGACTTTC. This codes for CASSLSGSGANVLTF. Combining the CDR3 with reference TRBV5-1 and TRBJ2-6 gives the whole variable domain KAGVTQTPRYLIKTRGQQVTLSCSPISGHRSVSWYQQTPGQGLQFLFEYFSETQRNKGNFPGRFSGRQFSNSRSEMNVSTLELGDSALYLCASSLSGSGANVLTFGAGSRLTVL.

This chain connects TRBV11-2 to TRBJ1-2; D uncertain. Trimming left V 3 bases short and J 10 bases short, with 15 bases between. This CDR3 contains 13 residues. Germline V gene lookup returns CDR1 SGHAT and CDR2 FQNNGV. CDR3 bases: TGTGCCAGCAGCTTGGCTGGTGGCCTTCTCTACACCTTC. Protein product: CASSLAGGLLYTF.

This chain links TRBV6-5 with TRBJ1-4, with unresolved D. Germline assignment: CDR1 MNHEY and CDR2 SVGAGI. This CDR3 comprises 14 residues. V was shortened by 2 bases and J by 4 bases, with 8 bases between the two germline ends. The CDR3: CASSYLAGNEKLFF. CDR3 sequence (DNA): TGTGCCAGCAGTTACCTCGCCGGTAATGAAAAACTGTTTTTT.

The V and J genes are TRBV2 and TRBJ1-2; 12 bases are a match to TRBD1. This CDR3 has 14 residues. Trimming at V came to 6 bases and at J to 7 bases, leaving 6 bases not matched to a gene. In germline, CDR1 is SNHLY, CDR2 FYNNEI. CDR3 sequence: CASRGDRGLVGYTF. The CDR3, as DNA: TGTGCCAGCAGGGGGGACAGGGGGCTCGTTGGCTACACCTTC.

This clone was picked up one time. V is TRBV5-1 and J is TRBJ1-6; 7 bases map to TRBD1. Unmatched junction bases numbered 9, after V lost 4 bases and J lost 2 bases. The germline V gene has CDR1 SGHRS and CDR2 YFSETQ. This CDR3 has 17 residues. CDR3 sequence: CASSPGQGGTYNSPLHF. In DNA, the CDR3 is TGCGCCAGCAGCCCAGGACAAGGGGGCACCTATAATTCACCCCTCCACTTT. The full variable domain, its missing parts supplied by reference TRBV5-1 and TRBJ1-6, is KAGVTQTPRYLIKTRGQQVTLSCSPISGHRSVSWYQQTPGQGLQFLFEYFSETQRNKGNFPGRFSGRQFSNSRSEMNVSTLELGDSALYLCASSPGQGGTYNSPLHFGNGTRLTVT.

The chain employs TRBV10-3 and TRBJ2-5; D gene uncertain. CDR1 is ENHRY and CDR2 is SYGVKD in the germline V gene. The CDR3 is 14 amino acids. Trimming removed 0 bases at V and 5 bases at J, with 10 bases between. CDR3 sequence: CAISESTTRETQYF. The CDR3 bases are TGTGCCATCAGTGAGTCGACGACGAGGGAGACCCAGTACTTC.

CDR3 nucleotides: TGTGCCAGCAGTAATCTACCTACAGGGGGAGATACGCAGTATTTT. It encodes CASSNLPTGGDTQYF. The rearrangement joins TRBV6-2 or TRBV6-3 to TRBJ2-3; the match to TRBD1 covers 8 bases. Germline V gives CDR1 MNHEY, CDR2 SVGEGT. There are 15 residues in the CDR3. The ends lost 5 bases at V and 5 bases at J; junction bases unmatched: 9.